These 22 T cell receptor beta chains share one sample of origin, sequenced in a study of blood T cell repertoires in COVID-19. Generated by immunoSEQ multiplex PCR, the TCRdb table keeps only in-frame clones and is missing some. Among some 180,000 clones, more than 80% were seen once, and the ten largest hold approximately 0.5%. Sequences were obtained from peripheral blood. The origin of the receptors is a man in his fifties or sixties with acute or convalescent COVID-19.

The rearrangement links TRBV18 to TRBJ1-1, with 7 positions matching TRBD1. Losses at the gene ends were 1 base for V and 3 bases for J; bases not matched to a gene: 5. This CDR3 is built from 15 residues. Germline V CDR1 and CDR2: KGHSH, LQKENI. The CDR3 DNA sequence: TGTGCCAGCTCACCACGAGGGGGCTGGGACACTGAAGCTTTCTTT. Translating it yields CASSPRGGWDTEAFF. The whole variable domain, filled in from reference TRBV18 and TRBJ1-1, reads NAGVMQNPRHLVRRRGQEARLRCSPMKGHSHVYWYRQLPEEGLKFMVYLQKENIIDESGMPKERFSAEFPKEGPSILRIQQVVRGDSAAYFCASSPRGGWDTEAFFGQGTRLTVV.

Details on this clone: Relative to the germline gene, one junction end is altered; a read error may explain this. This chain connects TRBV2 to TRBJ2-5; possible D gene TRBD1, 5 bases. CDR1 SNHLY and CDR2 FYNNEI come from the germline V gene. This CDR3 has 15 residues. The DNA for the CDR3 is TGTGCCAGCAGCGAAGGTAGGGGTTTCCAGGAGACCCAGTACTTC. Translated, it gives CASSEGRGFQETQYF.

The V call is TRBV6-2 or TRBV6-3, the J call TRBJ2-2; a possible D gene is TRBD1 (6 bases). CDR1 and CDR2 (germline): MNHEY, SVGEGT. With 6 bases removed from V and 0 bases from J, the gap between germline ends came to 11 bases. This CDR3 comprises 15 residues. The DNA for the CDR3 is TGTGCCAGCAGCGCAGGGGTTACGAACACCGGGGAGCTGTTTTTT. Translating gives CASSAGVTNTGELFF.

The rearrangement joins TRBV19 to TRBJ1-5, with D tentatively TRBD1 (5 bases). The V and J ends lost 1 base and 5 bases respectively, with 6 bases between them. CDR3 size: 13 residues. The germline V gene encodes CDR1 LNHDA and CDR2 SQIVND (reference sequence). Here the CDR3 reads CASSIAGDQPQHF. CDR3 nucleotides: TGTGCCAGTAGTATAGCGGGGGATCAGCCCCAGCATTTT.

Here the CDR3 reads CASSVAGTSGRAGQYF. In nucleotides, the CDR3 is TGTGCCAGCAGCGTAGCCGGGACTAGCGGGAGGGCCGGGCAGTACTTC. The rearrangement uses TRBV5-8 and TRBJ2-7; 16 nucleotides line up with TRBD2. This CDR3 is built from 16 residues. J was trimmed by 9 bases and V by 4 bases; bases with no gene match: 10. The germline gives CDR1 SGHTS, CDR2 YDEGEE.

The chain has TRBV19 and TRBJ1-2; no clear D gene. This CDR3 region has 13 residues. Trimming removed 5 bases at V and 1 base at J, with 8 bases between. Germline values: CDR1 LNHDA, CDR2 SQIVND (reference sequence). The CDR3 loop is CASSLQHNYGYTF. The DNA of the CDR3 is TGTGCCAGTAGTCTACAGCATAACTATGGCTACACCTTC.

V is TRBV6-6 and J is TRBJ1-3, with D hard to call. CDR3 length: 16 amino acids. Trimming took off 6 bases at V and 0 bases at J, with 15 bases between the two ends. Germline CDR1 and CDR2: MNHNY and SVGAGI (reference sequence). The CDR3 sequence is CASRTNVFSSGNTIYF. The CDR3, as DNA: TGTGCCAGCAGAACGAACGTGTTTAGCTCTGGAAACACCATATATTTT.

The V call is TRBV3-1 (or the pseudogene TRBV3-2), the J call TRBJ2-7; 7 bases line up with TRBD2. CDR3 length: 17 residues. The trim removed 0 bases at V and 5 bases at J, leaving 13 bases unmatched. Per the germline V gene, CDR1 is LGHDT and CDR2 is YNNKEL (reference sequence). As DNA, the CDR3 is TGTGCCAGCAGCCAAGATGGCGGGCTAGCGGTCCGACACGAGCAGTACTTC. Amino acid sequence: CASSQDGGLAVRHEQYF.

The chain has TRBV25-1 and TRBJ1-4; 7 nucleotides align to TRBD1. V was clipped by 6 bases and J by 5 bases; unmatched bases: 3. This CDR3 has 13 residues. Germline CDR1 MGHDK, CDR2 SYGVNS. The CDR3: CASRGGANEKLFF. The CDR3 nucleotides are TGTGCCAGCAGAGGGGGCGCGAATGAAAAACTGTTTTTT.

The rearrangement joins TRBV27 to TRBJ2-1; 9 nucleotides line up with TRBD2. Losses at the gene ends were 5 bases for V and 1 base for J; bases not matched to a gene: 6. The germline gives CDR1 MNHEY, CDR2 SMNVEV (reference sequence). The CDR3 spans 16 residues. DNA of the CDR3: TGTGCCAGCAGTCCGCTTAGCGGGAGATCCTACAATGAGCAGTTCTTC. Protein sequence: CASSPLSGRSYNEQFF.

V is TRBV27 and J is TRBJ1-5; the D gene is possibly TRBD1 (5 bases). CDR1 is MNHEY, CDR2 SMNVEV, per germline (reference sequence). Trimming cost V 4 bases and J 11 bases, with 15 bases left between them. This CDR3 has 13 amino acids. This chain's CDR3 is CASSSQGRSAQHF. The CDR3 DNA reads TGTGCCAGCAGTTCCCAGGGAAGATCAGCCCAGCATTTT.

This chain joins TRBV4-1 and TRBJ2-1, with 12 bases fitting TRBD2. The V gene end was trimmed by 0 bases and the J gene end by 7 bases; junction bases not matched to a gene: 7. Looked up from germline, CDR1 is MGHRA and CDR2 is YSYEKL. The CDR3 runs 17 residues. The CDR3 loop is CASSQDGLAGGPNEQFF. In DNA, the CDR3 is TGCGCCAGCAGCCAAGATGGGCTAGCGGGAGGGCCAAATGAGCAGTTCTTC.

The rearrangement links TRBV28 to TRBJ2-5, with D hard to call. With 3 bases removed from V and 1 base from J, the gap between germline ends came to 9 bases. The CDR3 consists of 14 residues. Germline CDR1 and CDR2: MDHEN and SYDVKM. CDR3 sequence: CASSLFGPQETQYF. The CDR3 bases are TGTGCCAGCAGTTTGTTTGGGCCCCAAGAGACCCAGTACTTC. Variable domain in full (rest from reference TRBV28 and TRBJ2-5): DVKVTQSSRYLVKRTGEKVFLECVQDMDHENMFWYRQDPGLGLRLIYFSYDVKMKEKGDIPEGYSVSREKKERFSLILESASTNQTSMYLCASSLFGPQETQYFGPGTRLLVL.

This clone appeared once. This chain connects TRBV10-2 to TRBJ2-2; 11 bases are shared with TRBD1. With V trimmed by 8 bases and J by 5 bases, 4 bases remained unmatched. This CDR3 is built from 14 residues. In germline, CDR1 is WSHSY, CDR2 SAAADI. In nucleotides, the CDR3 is TGCGCCAGCTGGGACAGGGGGAGGACCGGGGAGCTGTTTTTT. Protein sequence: CASWDRGRTGELFF.

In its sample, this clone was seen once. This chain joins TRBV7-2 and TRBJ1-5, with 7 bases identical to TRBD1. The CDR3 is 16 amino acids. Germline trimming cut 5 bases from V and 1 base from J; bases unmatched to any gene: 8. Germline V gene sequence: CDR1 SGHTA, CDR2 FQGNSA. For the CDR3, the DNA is TGTGCCAGCAGCGTCCGGACAGGTATAAGCAATCAGCCCCAGCATTTT. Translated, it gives CASSVRTGISNQPQHF.

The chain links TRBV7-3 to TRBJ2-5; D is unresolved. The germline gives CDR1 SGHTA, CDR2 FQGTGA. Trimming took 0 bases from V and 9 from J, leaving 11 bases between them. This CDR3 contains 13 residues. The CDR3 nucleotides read TGTGCCAGCAGCTTAACCGACAAAGCACCCCAGTACTTC. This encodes CASSLTDKAPQYF. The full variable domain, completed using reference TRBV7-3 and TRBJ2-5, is GAGVSQTPSNKVTEKGKYVELRCDPISGHTALYWYRQSLGQGPEFLIYFQGTGAADDSGLPNDRFFAVRPEGSVSTLKIQRTERGDSAVYLCASSLTDKAPQYFGPGTRLLVL.

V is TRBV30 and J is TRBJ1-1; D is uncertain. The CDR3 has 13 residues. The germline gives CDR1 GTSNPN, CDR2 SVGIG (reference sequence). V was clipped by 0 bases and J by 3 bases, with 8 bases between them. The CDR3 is CAWSVQSDTEAFF. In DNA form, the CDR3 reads TGTGCCTGGAGTGTACAATCCGACACTGAAGCTTTCTTT.

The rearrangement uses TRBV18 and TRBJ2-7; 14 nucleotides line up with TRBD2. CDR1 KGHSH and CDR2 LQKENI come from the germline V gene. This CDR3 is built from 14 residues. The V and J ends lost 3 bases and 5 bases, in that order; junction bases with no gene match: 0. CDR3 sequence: CASSPGLAGDEQYF. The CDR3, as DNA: TGTGCCAGCTCACCGGGACTAGCGGGAGACGAGCAGTACTTC.

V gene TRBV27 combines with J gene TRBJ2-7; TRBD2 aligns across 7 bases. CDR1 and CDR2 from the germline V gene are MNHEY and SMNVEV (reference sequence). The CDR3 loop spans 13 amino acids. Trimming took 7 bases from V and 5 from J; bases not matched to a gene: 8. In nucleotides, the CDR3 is TGTGCCAGCACCAACGTGGGAGGGAACGAGCAGTACTTC. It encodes CASTNVGGNEQYF.

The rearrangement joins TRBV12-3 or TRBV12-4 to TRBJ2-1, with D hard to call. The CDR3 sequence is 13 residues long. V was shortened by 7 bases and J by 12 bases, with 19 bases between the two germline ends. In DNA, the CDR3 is TGTGCCAGCACCCTCCTCTTGGGCGACGGGCAGTTCTTC. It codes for CASTLLLGDGQFF.

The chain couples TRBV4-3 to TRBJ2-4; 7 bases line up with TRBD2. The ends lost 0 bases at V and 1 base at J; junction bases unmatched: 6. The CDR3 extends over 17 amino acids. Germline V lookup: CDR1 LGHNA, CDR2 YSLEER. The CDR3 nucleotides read TGCGCCAGCAGCCAAGAGTTTCAGCGGGGTGCCAAAAACATTCAGTACTTC. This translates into CASSQEFQRGAKNIQYF.

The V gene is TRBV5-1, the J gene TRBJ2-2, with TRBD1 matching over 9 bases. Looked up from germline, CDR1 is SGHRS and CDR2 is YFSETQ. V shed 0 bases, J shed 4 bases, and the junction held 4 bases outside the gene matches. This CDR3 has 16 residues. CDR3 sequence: CASSLGGTGITGELFF. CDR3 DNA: TGCGCCAGCAGCTTGGGTGGGACAGGGATCACCGGGGAGCTGTTTTTT.